The 32 T cell receptor beta chains in this list originate from one sample, sequenced in a study of T cell responses to AZD1222 COVID-19 vaccine. TCRdb keeps only in-frame clones here, not all; method: immunoSEQ multiplex PCR. This sample has around 150,000 clones, with 94% found just once. The material sequenced was peripheral blood, taken 28 days after the second AZD1222 dose. These receptors all come from an adult who received the AZD1222 COVID-19 vaccine.

J is TRBJ1-5 and V is TRBV5-6, with D unclear. This CDR3 is 14 amino acids long. Germline assignment: CDR1 SGHDT and CDR2 YYEEEE. V lost 2 bases and J lost 3, with 9 bases in between. This CDR3 reads CASSFYSLNQPQHF. Here the CDR3 DNA reads TGTGCCAGCAGCTTTTACAGCCTCAATCAGCCCCAGCATTTT.

The V and J genes are TRBV5-1 and TRBJ2-2, with TRBD2 as a possible D gene (6 bases). Germline lookup yields CDR1 SGHRS and CDR2 YFSETQ. V lost 5 bases, J lost 5 bases, and 16 bases lay in between. The CDR3 covers 15 residues. The CDR3 protein is CASRMRMEGTGELFF. CDR3 bases: TGCGCCAGCAGGATGAGGATGGAGGGTACCGGGGAGCTGTTTTTT.

The chain couples TRBV10-2 to TRBJ2-1, with TRBD1 matching 7 bases. The V gene end was trimmed by 4 bases and the J gene end by 7 bases; junction bases not matched to a gene: 4. The CDR3 is 13 amino acids. CDR1 is WSHSY and CDR2 is SAAADI in the germline V gene. CDR3 coding DNA: TGCGCCAGCAGTGGGTACAGGGGAAATGAGCAGTTCTTC. This codes for CASSGYRGNEQFF.

V usage is TRBV30 and J usage is TRBJ2-7; TRBD2 aligns across 11 bases. CDR1 is GTSNPN and CDR2 is SVGIG in the germline V gene (reference sequence). Unmatched junction bases numbered 13, after V lost 2 bases and J lost 4 bases. The CDR3 runs to 17 residues. The CDR3 reads CAWSPLGLAGGPYEQYF. DNA of the CDR3: TGTGCCTGGAGTCCTCTTGGGCTAGCGGGAGGACCTTACGAGCAGTACTTC.

The rearrangement joins TRBV4-1 to TRBJ2-1, with TRBD2 matching over 12 bases. V lost 5 bases and J lost 3; bases outside the gene matches: 2. The length of the CDR3 is 15 residues. Germline CDR1 and CDR2: MGHRA and YSYEKL. The CDR3 reads CASSLLAGGYNEQFF. Written as DNA, the CDR3 is TGCGCCAGCAGCTTACTAGCGGGAGGCTACAATGAGCAGTTCTTC.

This sequence joins TRBV2 and TRBJ1-3; D is unresolved. V was shortened by 5 bases and J by 0 bases, with 5 bases between the two germline ends. CDR3 length equals 13 residues. CDR1 is SNHLY and CDR2 is FYNNEI in the germline V gene. Here the CDR3 DNA reads TGTGCCAGCAGTTGGGGCTCTGGAAACACCATATATTTT. Encoded protein: CASSWGSGNTIYF. Full variable domain (remainder filled in from reference TRBV2 and TRBJ1-3): EPEVTQTPSHQVTQMGQEVILRCVPISNHLYFYWYRQILGQKVEFLVSFYNNEISEKSEIFDDQFSVERPDGSNFTLKIRSTKLEDSAMYFCASSWGSGNTIYFGEGSWLTVV.

The CDR3 region is CASSYILGRGDSPLHF. CDR3 nucleotide sequence: TGTGCCAGCAGTTACATCCTCGGACGGGGTGATTCACCCCTCCACTTT. The J gene is TRBJ1-6, the V gene TRBV6-5; no definite D call. The CDR3 contains 16 residues. Trimming shortened V by 2 bases and J by 8 bases, and 16 bases separated the two germline ends. Looked up from germline, CDR1 is MNHEY and CDR2 is SVGAGI.

The gene calls are TRBV7-9 and TRBJ2-1, with TRBD2 matching 14 bases. Trimming took 5 bases from V and 4 from J; bases not matched to a gene: 7. This CDR3 region has 17 residues. Germline V gene data show CDR1 as SEHNR and CDR2 as FQNEAQ (reference sequence). In DNA form, the CDR3 reads TGTGCCAGCAGCGATCAGAGGACTAGCGGGAGGTACAATGAGCAGTTCTTC. It is translated as CASSDQRTSGRYNEQFF.

The V and J genes are TRBV5-1 and TRBJ1-1; the D gene is possibly TRBD1 (5 bases). Trimming removed 0 bases from V and 3 bases from J, with 12 bases in between. Germline V gene data show CDR1 as SGHRS and CDR2 as YFSETQ. This CDR3 spans 15 amino acids. CDR3 region: CASSLEPGPDTEAFF. CDR3 DNA sequence: TGCGCCAGCAGCTTGGAGCCGGGACCGGACACTGAAGCTTTCTTT.

V and J are TRBV9 and TRBJ1-4; D remains ambiguous. The germline V gene has CDR1 SGDLS and CDR2 YYNGEE. CDR3 size: 17 residues. Trimming removed 4 bases from V and 7 bases from J, with 23 bases in between. CDR3 loop: CASSRGWNHRTVEKLFF. As DNA, the CDR3 is TGTGCCAGCAGCAGAGGTTGGAACCATAGGACGGTTGAAAAACTGTTTTTT.

This chain joins TRBV5-1 and TRBJ2-5; D is ambiguous. The V gene's germline CDR1 is SGHRS and CDR2 YFSETQ. Trimming left V 0 bases short and J 3 bases short, with 6 bases between. The CDR3 has 13 amino acids. The CDR3 nucleotides are TGCGCCAGCAGCTTGGCGGGTAAAGAGACCCAGTACTTC. Its translation is CASSLAGKETQYF.

The V gene is TRBV7-3, the J gene TRBJ2-1; 7 nucleotides match TRBD1. The CDR3 spans 13 residues. Germline CDR1 and CDR2: SGHTA and FQGTGA. V gave up 5 bases and J gave up 12 bases; unmatched junction bases: 10. The CDR3 nucleotides are TGTGCCAGCAGCCCCGAACCGGGGACAGTGCAGTTCTTC. Residues: CASSPEPGTVQFF.

This clone was seen a few times. The chain combines TRBV28 with TRBJ2-7; the match to TRBD1 covers 9 bases. There are 15 residues in the CDR3. The germline V gene has CDR1 MDHEN and CDR2 SYDVKM. J lost 2 bases, V lost 5 bases, and 7 bases had no gene match. Here the CDR3 DNA reads TGTGCCAGCAGTGCTGGAGGGACAGGGCCCTACGAGCAGTACTTC. It is translated as CASSAGGTGPYEQYF. The full variable domain, in which reference TRBV28 and TRBJ2-7 provide the parts outside the CDR3, is DVKVTQSSRYLVKRTGEKVFLECVQDMDHENMFWYRQDPGLGLRLIYFSYDVKMKEKGDIPEGYSVSREKKERFSLILESASTNQTSMYLCASSAGGTGPYEQYFGPGTRLTVT.

J is TRBJ2-7 and V is TRBV5-5; 10 nucleotides match TRBD1. CDR1 SGHKS and CDR2 YYEKEE come from the germline V gene (reference sequence). This CDR3 spans 13 amino acids. After removal of 2 bases from V and 6 bases from J, the junction contained 2 bases not matched to a gene. CDR3 loop: CASSFGQGVEQYF. CDR3 in DNA: TGTGCCAGCAGCTTCGGACAGGGGGTCGAGCAGTACTTC.

V and J are TRBV9 and TRBJ2-7; 10 positions match TRBD2. This CDR3 comprises 14 residues. Germline values: CDR1 SGDLS, CDR2 YYNGEE. The junction had 3 bases not matched to a gene; V was cut back by 0 bases and J by 6 bases. The CDR3 is CASSVDLAGVEQYF. The CDR3 region has the DNA TGTGCCAGCAGCGTAGACCTAGCGGGAGTCGAGCAGTACTTC.

The chain recombines TRBV14 with TRBJ1-1; D gene ambiguous. Germline CDR1 is SGHDN and CDR2 is FVKESK. Trimming cost V 3 bases and J 1 base, with 9 bases left between them. The CDR3 sequence is 14 residues long. CDR3 in amino acids: CASSQLQWNTEAFF. As DNA, the CDR3 is TGTGCCAGCAGCCAGTTACAGTGGAACACTGAAGCTTTCTTT.

This clone was recorded once. The chain carries TRBV11-2 and TRBJ2-1, with D unclear. Germline lookup yields CDR1 SGHAT and CDR2 FQNNGV. Trimming stripped 2 bases from V and 9 bases from J, with 11 bases between. The length of the CDR3 is 13 residues. As DNA, the CDR3 is TGTGCCAGCAGCTTACCCTCGGCGGCTGAGCAGTTCTTC. Its protein product is CASSLPSAAEQFF. Combining the CDR3 with reference TRBV11-2 and TRBJ2-1 gives the whole variable domain EAGVAQSPRYKIIEKRQSVAFWCNPISGHATLYWYQQILGQGPKLLIQFQNNGVVDDSQLPKDRFSAERLKGVDSTLKIQPAKLEDSAVYLCASSLPSAAEQFFGPGTRLTVL.

This rearrangement joins TRBV2 to TRBJ2-7; D is perhaps TRBD2 (5 bases). The CDR3 has 15 amino acids. Germline CDR1 is SNHLY and CDR2 is FYNNEI. V shed 5 bases and J shed 2 bases, with 16 bases lying between them. The CDR3 here is CASSPTTTLTYEQYF. In nucleotides, the CDR3 is TGTGCCAGCAGTCCGACTACTACCTTAACCTACGAGCAGTACTTC.

This chain links TRBV28 with TRBJ1-4, with no clear D. This CDR3 has 16 amino acids. In germline, CDR1 is MDHEN, CDR2 SYDVKM. Trimming shortened V by 6 bases and J by 8 bases, and 22 bases separated the two germline ends. For the CDR3, the DNA is TGTGCCAGCAGGGAGCTAGGTGTCCCTGGGCGAGAAAAACTGTTTTTT. It specifies CASRELGVPGREKLFF.

This chain connects TRBV19 to TRBJ2-5; TRBD2 agrees at 10 bases. The length of the CDR3 is 14 residues. Trimming at V came to 4 bases and at J to 5 bases, leaving 4 bases not matched to a gene. Germline V gives CDR1 LNHDA, CDR2 SQIVND (reference sequence). In DNA, the CDR3 is TGTGCCAGTAGTAGCGCTAGCGGGAGCGAGACCCAGTACTTC. Translated, it gives CASSSASGSETQYF.

The chain has TRBV3-1 (or the pseudogene TRBV3-2) and TRBJ1-1; D remains unclear. There are 13 residues in the CDR3. Germline V gives CDR1 LGHDT, CDR2 YNNKEL (reference sequence). V was trimmed by 2 bases and J by 4 bases, leaving 8 bases between them. CDR3 in amino acids: CASSQLSVTEAFF. The CDR3 DNA is TGTGCCAGCAGCCAACTAAGTGTCACTGAAGCTTTCTTT.

The V gene is TRBV12-3 or TRBV12-4, the J gene TRBJ1-1; no clear D. V was shortened by 6 bases and J by 4 bases, with 12 bases between the two germline ends. The CDR3 is 13 residues long. Here the CDR3 reads CASRQTFGTEAFF. CDR3 DNA sequence: TGTGCCAGCAGACAGACGTTTGGCACTGAAGCTTTCTTT.

J is TRBJ1-5 and V is TRBV7-6; D remains unclear. V lost 5 bases and J lost 0, with 5 bases in between. Germline CDR1 is SGHVS and CDR2 is FNYEAQ. The CDR3 runs 13 residues. CDR3 bases: TGTGCCAGCAGCCTGAATAGCAATCAGCCCCAGCATTTT. This codes for CASSLNSNQPQHF.

The J gene is TRBJ1-2, the V gene TRBV5-4; 8 bases match TRBD1. Germline CDR1 SGHNT, CDR2 YYREEE (reference sequence). The ends lost 4 bases at V and 4 bases at J; junction bases unmatched: 6. This CDR3 comprises 14 residues. The CDR3 protein is CASSLLQGGYGYTF. CDR3 DNA: TGTGCCAGCAGCCTATTACAGGGGGGCTATGGCTACACCTTC.

The chain couples TRBV27 to TRBJ1-1, with 8 nucleotides matching TRBD1. This CDR3 comprises 15 residues. The germline V gene has CDR1 MNHEY and CDR2 SMNVEV (reference sequence). V dropped 8 bases and J dropped 0; count of bases not matched to a gene: 8. CDR3 amino acids: CASRGTGLMNTEAFF. As DNA, the CDR3 is TGTGCCAGCCGCGGGACAGGCTTAATGAACACTGAAGCTTTCTTT.

The chain is built from TRBV5-1 and TRBJ2-4; TRBD1 agrees at 9 bases. CDR1 SGHRS and CDR2 YFSETQ come from the germline V gene. This CDR3 is built from 15 residues. Trimming at V came to 4 bases and at J to 5 bases, leaving 7 bases not matched to a gene. CDR3 loop: CASSEVGQGQNIQYF. DNA of the CDR3: TGCGCCAGCAGCGAAGTGGGACAGGGCCAAAACATTCAGTACTTC.

This chain uses TRBV28 with TRBJ2-3, with 10 bases matching TRBD2. V was pared by 8 bases and J by 0 bases, with 5 bases of the junction left unmatched. Germline CDR1 and CDR2: MDHEN and SYDVKM. The CDR3 is 15 residues long. The CDR3 protein is CASSTSGTSTDTQYF. The CDR3 DNA reads TGTGCCAGCTCTACTAGCGGGACCAGCACAGATACGCAGTATTTT.

The V call is TRBV6-5, the J call TRBJ2-1, with D possibly matching TRBD2 (5 bases). The CDR3 has 16 residues. V was clipped by 2 bases and J by 12 bases, with 23 bases between them. Looked up from germline, CDR1 is MNHEY and CDR2 is SVGAGI. CDR3 residues: CASSYAQRAPGMPQFF. CDR3 nucleotide sequence: TGTGCCAGCAGTTACGCACAGAGAGCCCCCGGGATGCCGCAGTTCTTC.

This clone showed up just once. This sequence joins TRBV4-1 and TRBJ1-5; D unclear. This CDR3 comprises 17 residues. Between the trimmed V and J ends, which lost 3 bases and 0 bases, there was a span of 15 bases. Germline V gene lookup returns CDR1 MGHRA and CDR2 YSYEKL. CDR3 amino acids: CASSHSLLSDSNQPQHF. The DNA of the CDR3 is TGCGCCAGCAGCCACTCCCTCTTGAGCGATAGCAATCAGCCCCAGCATTTT.

This clone was seen only once. The rearrangement joins TRBV25-1 to TRBJ1-3, with D uncertain. The CDR3 loop spans 12 amino acids. The germline V and J ends were trimmed by 6 bases and 4 bases, with 7 bases remaining between them. Looked up from germline, CDR1 is MGHDK and CDR2 is SYGVNS. The CDR3 coding sequence is TGTGCCAGCAGAGAACTAGGAAACACCATATATTTT. Translated, it gives CASRELGNTIYF.

The V gene is TRBV5-1, the J gene TRBJ2-3; 12 bases are a match to TRBD1. The junction had 9 bases not matched to a gene; V was cut back by 3 bases and J by 1 base. The CDR3 is 18 amino acids. In germline, CDR1 is SGHRS, CDR2 YFSETQ. CDR3 loop: CASSSGGQGAPRTDTQYF. For the CDR3, the DNA is TGCGCCAGCAGCTCCGGGGGACAGGGGGCTCCACGCACAGATACGCAGTATTTT.

The chain has TRBV3-1 (or the pseudogene TRBV3-2) and TRBJ1-6, with D unresolved. CDR1 LGHDT and CDR2 YNNKEL come from the germline V gene (reference sequence). CDR3 length equals 11 residues. V shed 3 bases and J shed 10 bases, with 4 bases lying between them. Here the CDR3 reads CASSQGSPLHF. CDR3 in DNA: TGTGCCAGCAGCCAGGGCTCACCCCTCCACTTT.